This T cell receptor beta chain derives from a study of identical twins. The CDR3 runs to 13 residues. J was trimmed by 6 bases and V by 2 bases; bases with no gene match: 4. CDR1 and CDR2 (germline): SEHNR, FQNEAQ (reference sequence). TCRdb re-analysed the 5' RACE reads in MiXCR, keeping a single row per CDR3 protein. The data contain around 680,000 distinct CDR3 sequences, 8.6% of them singletons. In addition, the sample was reused for a study of yellow fever vaccine responses in identical twins.

Sequenced material: PBMCs. This chain uses TRBV7-9 with TRBJ2-7; 7 nucleotides match TRBD2. The sequence came from a woman under 30 in good health. The CDR3 sequence is CASSLSGGSEQYF. Written as DNA, the CDR3 is TGTGCCAGCAGCTTATCGGGGGGTAGCGAGCAGTACTTC.